This T cell receptor beta chain was sequenced for a study of response to subunit inactivated influenza vaccine. CDR3 length equals 15 residues. Trimming shortened V by 0 bases and J by 2 bases, and 11 bases separated the two germline ends. Germline V lookup: CDR1 SGHRS, CDR2 YFSETQ. Study-level results: The study's authors posited that every seasonal influenza vaccination enlists few new T cells.

Details on this clonotype: As yet, its antigen is unknown.

A single record per CDR3 protein comes from TCRdb applying MiXCR to the RT-PCR reads. This table has around 480,000 distinct CDR3 sequences, about 15% appearing once. V gene TRBV5-1 combines with J gene TRBJ2-5; D might be TRBD1 (5 bases). The sample was CD4+ T cells sorted from PBMCs, taken 23 to 25 months after vaccination. The source of this sequence is a man aged 50 to 69 who received an inactivated influenza vaccine. The CDR3 reads CASSLGSQGQETQYF. The CDR3, as DNA: TGCGCCAGCAGCTTGGGGTCGCAGGGACAAGAGACCCAGTACTTC. The whole variable domain, filled in from reference TRBV5-1 and TRBJ2-5, reads KAGVTQTPRYLIKTRGQQVTLSCSPISGHRSVSWYQQTPGQGLQFLFEYFSETQRNKGNFPGRFSGRQFSNSRSEMNVSTLELGDSALYLCASSLGSQGQETQYFGPGTRLLVL.